This TCR beta chain derives from a study of T cell responses to AZD1222 COVID-19 vaccine. Study overall: Investigators merged groups given second doses at roughly 4 or roughly 12 weeks. Notes on the study in general: Distributed over spike, vaccine-associated CD4 TCRs predominated at 160-218 and 743-854. Donors in the cohort were predominantly white British and more often female, and clonal diversity was possibly underestimated.

With respect to this clone: What it binds is unknown.

The CDR3 sequence is 15 residues long. Losses at the gene ends were 3 bases for V and 3 bases for J; bases not matched to a gene: 3. Looked up from germline, CDR1 is SGDLS and CDR2 is YYNGEE. Generated by immunoSEQ multiplex PCR, the TCRdb table keeps only in-frame clones and is missing some. This sample has 150,000 or so clones, with roughly 88% found just once. V and J are TRBV9 and TRBJ1-3; 10 bases align to TRBD1. Source: peripheral blood, taken on day 0 of AZD1222 vaccination. This receptor was identified in an adult in good health. DNA of the CDR3: TGTGCCAGCAGCGGGACAGGGGGTCGTGGAAACACCATATATTTT. It yields the protein CASSGTGGRGNTIYF.